These T cell receptor beta chains were read from a single sample in a study of shared clonotypes between healthy human individuals. Sequencing was performed with immunoSEQ multiplex PCR; in TCRdb, only in-frame clones are kept and a portion is missing. The table lists approximately 1,500,000 clones, around 97% of them singletons, with over 1% in the top ten. Sample: naive CD4+ T cells sorted from blood. The receptors come from a man aged 25 to 40 in good health. Both conserved end residues are part of each CDR3. The D gene is left open where the match is weak. Rows give clone size only sometimes, using once, few, many, or a class for an expanded clone.

d_call	j_call	clone_size	v_call	cdr3_aa	cdr3_nt
TRBD1	TRBJ2-3	NA	TRBV7-2	CASSLRSWDRGRIHTQYF	TGTGCCAGCAGCTTACGGTCCTGGGACAGGGGGCGCATCCATACGCAGTATTTT
NA	TRBJ1-2	NA	TRBV28	CASNLGEGDRYGYTF	TGTGCCAGCAACCTGGGGGAAGGGGATCGCTATGGCTACACCTTC
TRBD1	TRBJ1-1	NA	TRBV18	CASSNLDRVNTEAFF	TGTGCCAGCTCAAACCTCGACAGGGTGAACACTGAAGCTTTCTTT
TRBD2	TRBJ2-7	NA	TRBV2	CASSERTSLNYEQYF	TGTGCCAGCAGTGAGAGGACTAGTCTTAACTACGAGCAGTACTTC
NA	TRBJ1-2	NA	TRBV5-1	CASSPARENYGYTF	TGCGCCAGCAGCCCGGCGAGGGAGAACTATGGCTACACCTTC
TRBD1	TRBJ1-2	NA	TRBV18	CASSQDRGLSIGYTF	TGTGCCAGCTCACAGGACAGGGGGCTGTCGATTGGCTACACCTTC
NA	TRBJ2-1	NA	TRBV11-1	CASSAEGSGGIWIF	TGTGCCAGCAGCGCAGAGGGGAGTGGAGGGATTTGGATCTTC
NA	TRBJ2-3	NA	TRBV5-1	CASSLHGSSTDTQYF	TGCGCCAGCAGCTTGCACGGGAGCTCCACAGATACGCAGTATTTT
TRBD2	TRBJ2-1	NA	TRBV10-1	CASSRSGTSGIEQFF	TGCGCCAGCAGCCGGTCCGGGACTAGCGGGATTGAGCAGTTCTTC
NA	TRBJ2-3	NA	TRBV7-2	CASSTGLTTNTQYF	TGTGCCAGCAGCACGGGACTTACCACAAATACGCAGTATTTT
TRBD2	TRBJ2-2	NA	TRBV9	CASSVEILSGSPGELFF	TGTGCCAGCAGCGTAGAGATCCTTAGCGGGAGCCCCGGGGAGCTGTTTTTT
TRBD1	TRBJ1-1	once	TRBV2	CASRGDRQMNTEAFF	TGTGCCAGCAGGGGGGACAGGCAAATGAACACTGAAGCTTTCTTT
NA	TRBJ2-3	NA	TRBV21-1	CASSKGVLEQGFEDTQYF	TGTGCCAGCAGCAAAGGTGTTCTTGAACAGGGGTTCGAAGATACGCAGTATTTT
NA	TRBJ2-1	NA	TRBV7-8	CASSSRTQPGEQFF	TGTGCCAGCAGCTCTAGGACCCAACCAGGTGAGCAGTTCTTC
TRBD2	TRBJ2-3	NA	TRBV14	CASSPLSGRATDTQYF	TGTGCCAGCAGCCCCCTAAGCGGGAGGGCCACAGATACGCAGTATTTT
TRBD2	TRBJ2-1	NA	TRBV7-9	CASSLDRLAGARNEQFF	TGTGCCAGCAGCTTAGACCGACTAGCGGGAGCTCGCAATGAGCAGTTCTTC
TRBD2	TRBJ2-5	NA	TRBV7-8	CASSWFTSGEETQYF	TGTGCCAGCAGCTGGTTCACTAGCGGGGAAGAGACCCAGTACTTC
TRBD1	TRBJ2-1	once	TRBV5-4	CASSFKTGKFFNEQFF	TGTGCCAGCAGCTTTAAGACAGGGAAATTTTTTAATGAGCAGTTCTTC
NA	TRBJ2-7	once	TRBV7-2	CASSFRAGPPGWLSEQYF	TGTGCCAGCAGCTTCCGCGCGGGGCCCCCAGGGTGGTTGAGCGAGCAGTACTTC
TRBD2	TRBJ2-2	NA	TRBV5-1	CASTIGAGDTGELFF	TGCGCCAGCACCATAGGGGCGGGAGATACCGGGGAGCTGTTTTTT
NA	TRBJ2-7	NA	TRBV28	CASSLRDQGNYEQYF	TGTGCCAGCAGTTTACGGGACCAGGGTAACTACGAGCAGTACTTC
NA	TRBJ2-1	NA	TRBV11-3	CASSWSGSNNEQFF	TGTGCCAGCAGCTGGTCGGGAAGTAACAATGAGCAGTTCTTC
NA	TRBJ2-1	NA	TRBV5-6	CASSIYNEQFF	TGTGCCAGCAGCATCTACAATGAGCAGTTCTTC
TRBD2	TRBJ2-7	NA	TRBV4-2	CASSPSAGTSGRAPKSGEQYF	TGTGCCAGCAGCCCATCAGCCGGGACTAGCGGGAGGGCCCCGAAATCGGGCGAGCAGTACTTC
TRBD1	TRBJ1-1	NA	TRBV19	CASRNRGHTEAFF	TGTGCCAGTAGAAACAGGGGGCACACTGAAGCTTTCTTT
NA	TRBJ2-2	NA	TRBV29-1	CSAGHTGELFF	TGCAGCGCGGGACACACCGGGGAGCTGTTTTTT
NA	TRBJ1-1	NA	TRBV6-5	CASCPSLGTYTEAFF	TGTGCCAGTTGTCCCTCGTTGGGAACTTACACTGAAGCTTTCTTT
NA	TRBJ1-3	NA	TRBV28	CASSLTAGNTIYF	TGTGCCAGCAGTTTGACAGCGGGAAACACCATATATTTT
NA	TRBJ2-1	NA	TRBV27	CASSRSNRANNEQFF	TGTGCCAGCAGTAGAAGCAACCGTGCGAACAATGAGCAGTTCTTC
NA	TRBJ2-6	NA	TRBV5-4	CASSPPRSSGANVLTF	TGTGCCAGCAGCCCTCCTCGGTCCTCTGGGGCCAACGTCCTGACTTTC
NA	TRBJ2-7	NA	TRBV5-4	CASSLGAAGYEQYF	TGTGCCAGCAGCTTGGGCGCAGCGGGCTACGAGCAGTACTTC
TRBD1	TRBJ2-3	NA	TRBV4-1	CASSLTGGADTQYF	TGCGCCAGCAGCCTGACAGGGGGCGCGGATACGCAGTATTTT
NA	TRBJ2-3	NA	TRBV7-2	CASSFRTGDTQYF	TGTGCCAGCAGCTTCCGGACGGGGGATACGCAGTATTTT
NA	TRBJ1-2	NA	TRBV13	CASSSRRREVPNYGYTF	TGTGCCAGCAGCTCGAGACGCCGGGAGGTCCCTAACTATGGCTACACCTTC
NA	TRBJ2-7	NA	TRBV5-1	CASSFAKGRVDSYEQYF	TGCGCCAGCAGCTTCGCGAAGGGCAGGGTGGATTCCTACGAGCAGTACTTC
NA	TRBJ1-1	NA	TRBV25-1	CASSLKGGDTEAFF	TGTGCCAGCAGCCTCAAGGGTGGGGACACTGAAGCTTTCTTT
NA	TRBJ1-1	NA	TRBV5-1	CASSLAPGIGDTEAFF	TGCGCCAGCAGCTTGGCCCCGGGGATTGGGGACACTGAAGCTTTCTTT